Following are 28 T cell receptor beta chains from one sample sequenced in a study of tumor T cells in aggressive B-cell lymphoma. The method was immunoSEQ multiplex PCR; TCRdb's version includes in-frame clones alone and lacks a portion of them. The sample lists about 11,000 clones; about 93% were seen once. The specimen sequenced was tumor tissue. Every receptor here comes from an adult with diffuse large B cell lymphoma.

The chain is built from TRBV11-2 and TRBJ1-5; D not certain. Trimming removed 4 bases from V and 0 bases from J, with 16 bases in between. The CDR3 length is 17 residues. The V gene's germline CDR1 is SGHAT and CDR2 FQNNGV. The CDR3 nucleotides are TGTGCCAGCAGCTCGGACGGGGAGGTATATAGCAATCAGCCCCAGCATTTT. This gives the protein CASSSDGEVYSNQPQHF.

The chain links TRBV5-4 to TRBJ2-3; 7 bases match TRBD2. The CDR3 spans 13 residues. The junction had 4 bases not matched to a gene; V was cut back by 3 bases and J by 6 bases. Germline V gives CDR1 SGHNT, CDR2 YYREEE (reference sequence). DNA for the CDR3: TGTGCCAGCAGCTCTCCCGGGAGGGATACGCAGTATTTT. Translation: CASSSPGRDTQYF.

This chain links TRBV29-1 with TRBJ1-2; D unclear. The CDR3 extends over 13 amino acids. The V gene's germline CDR1 is SQVTM and CDR2 ANQGSEA. Trimming shortened V by 1 base and J by 4 bases, and 10 bases separated the two germline ends. CDR3 sequence (DNA): TGCAGCGTTGAAGTCGGAGGCAGCTATGGCTACACCTTC. Its translation: CSVEVGGSYGYTF.

The chain uses TRBV4-1 and TRBJ2-1; 11 bases line up with TRBD2. This CDR3 is 20 amino acids long. The junction had 20 bases not matched to a gene; V was cut back by 8 bases and J by 2 bases. In germline, CDR1 is MGHRA, CDR2 YSYEKL. The CDR3 region is CASALAGAPQIRRAYNEQFF. The CDR3 nucleotides are TGCGCCAGCGCACTAGCGGGAGCGCCTCAAATAAGGCGAGCCTACAATGAGCAGTTCTTC.

V gene TRBV7-9 combines with J gene TRBJ2-5; TRBD2 might be the D (5 bases). V was pared by 8 bases and J by 5 bases, with 18 bases between. The CDR3 runs to 14 residues. Germline lookup yields CDR1 SEHNR and CDR2 FQNEAQ (reference sequence). CDR3 nucleotides: TGTGCCAGCTCTGGACGGGGAATCTTTGAGACCCAGTACTTC. Protein product: CASSGRGIFETQYF.

V usage is TRBV7-9 and J usage is TRBJ2-2, with a possible D match to TRBD1 (6 bases). The CDR3 has 15 amino acids. The germline V gene has CDR1 SEHNR and CDR2 FQNEAQ (reference sequence). V was cut by 0 bases and J by 4 bases, with 9 bases left in between. CDR3 loop: CASSLAQGSTGELFF. DNA for the CDR3: TGTGCCAGCAGCTTAGCACAGGGCAGCACCGGGGAGCTGTTTTTT.

The chain recombines TRBV5-1 with TRBJ2-2; unclear D gene. The V end lost 1 base, the J end lost 0 bases, and 7 bases lay between the germline ends. CDR1 SGHRS and CDR2 YFSETQ come from the germline V gene. The length of the CDR3 is 15 residues. The CDR3 nucleotides read TGCGCCAGCAGCTTGCTTCGGGCGAACACCGGGGAGCTGTTTTTT. This translates into CASSLLRANTGELFF.

This sequence joins TRBV25-1 and TRBJ1-2; D is unclear. Trimming stripped 0 bases from V and 8 bases from J, with 4 bases between. Germline lookup yields CDR1 MGHDK and CDR2 SYGVNS. The CDR3 totals 11 residues. The CDR3 DNA sequence: TGTGCCAGCAGTGAATATCTAGGCTACACCTTC. This codes for CASSEYLGYTF.

The chain has TRBV7-9 and TRBJ2-1, with TRBD2 identical over 9 bases. Germline loops: CDR1 SEHNR, CDR2 FQNEAQ (reference sequence). The V and J ends lost 5 bases and 5 bases, in that order; junction bases with no gene match: 7. This CDR3 has 15 amino acids. CDR3 coding DNA: TGTGCCAGCAGCCACCTAGCGGGGAGGCACAATGAGCAGTTCTTC. It yields the protein CASSHLAGRHNEQFF.

The V and J genes are TRBV4-2 and TRBJ1-6; no clear D gene. This CDR3 region has 15 residues. CDR1 LGHNA and CDR2 YNFKEQ come from the germline V gene. Trimming removed 0 bases from V and 10 bases from J, with 13 bases in between. The CDR3 region is CASSQEAAPESPLHF. In nucleotides, the CDR3 is TGTGCCAGCAGCCAAGAGGCGGCGCCGGAGTCACCCCTCCACTTT.

This chain connects TRBV11-1 to TRBJ1-1; the match to TRBD1 covers 9 bases. Germline values: CDR1 SGHAT, CDR2 FQDESV (reference sequence). V trimming: 5 bases; J trimming: 1 base; junction bases outside the gene matches: 5. This CDR3 region has 15 residues. Here the CDR3 reads CASSVRTGANTEAFF. CDR3 nucleotides: TGTGCCAGCAGCGTGCGGACAGGGGCGAACACTGAAGCTTTCTTT.

The J gene is TRBJ2-3, the V gene TRBV9; 9 bases are a match to TRBD2. The V and J ends lost 4 bases and 1 base, in that order; junction bases with no gene match: 4. CDR3 length: 15 residues. The germline V gene encodes CDR1 SGDLS and CDR2 YYNGEE. The chain's CDR3 is CASSFSSGGTDTQYF. In DNA, the CDR3 is TGTGCCAGCAGCTTTTCTAGCGGGGGCACAGATACGCAGTATTTT.

V gene TRBV5-1 combines with J gene TRBJ2-7; TRBD2 aligns across 8 bases. V trimming: 0 bases; J trimming: 1 base; junction bases outside the gene matches: 6. Germline V gene sequence: CDR1 SGHRS, CDR2 YFSETQ. The CDR3 has 16 residues. The CDR3 coding sequence is TGCGCCAGCAGCTTGGGGACGGCTAGCGGGTCCTACGAGCAGTACTTC. Encoded protein: CASSLGTASGSYEQYF.

The chain has TRBV4-2 and TRBJ2-1, with D unresolved. The V gene's germline CDR1 is LGHNA and CDR2 YNFKEQ. The CDR3 extends over 15 amino acids. The ends were cut back, 1 base at V and 0 bases at J, with 7 bases in the middle. CDR3 nucleotides: TGTGCCAGCAGCCAAGTCCTGAGCTCCTACAATGAGCAGTTCTTC. Amino acid sequence: CASSQVLSSYNEQFF.

The chain couples TRBV4-1 to TRBJ2-6, with 7 bases aligning to TRBD2. Germline V CDR1 and CDR2: MGHRA, YSYEKL. Losses at the gene ends were 8 bases for V and 0 bases for J; bases not matched to a gene: 10. There are 17 residues in the CDR3. CDR3 loop: CASLAGDVYSGANVLTF. CDR3 coding DNA: TGCGCCAGCCTCGCGGGGGATGTCTACTCTGGGGCCAACGTCCTGACTTTC.

This chain joins TRBV2 and TRBJ2-7, with D possibly matching TRBD2 (7 bases). Germline V lookup: CDR1 SNHLY, CDR2 FYNNEI. CDR3 length: 16 residues. V lost 6 bases and J 0 bases, leaving 18 bases between the germline ends. CDR3 DNA: TGTGCCAGCAGCCCCAGGGGAGCGGGGATCTCCTACGAGCAGTACTTC. It translates to CASSPRGAGISYEQYF.

The rearrangement links TRBV30 to TRBJ2-1; perhaps TRBD2 as D (6 bases). The CDR3 has 14 residues. The germline V gene encodes CDR1 GTSNPN and CDR2 SVGIG (reference sequence). V lost 5 bases and J lost 8, with 19 bases in between. DNA of the CDR3: TGTGCCTGGGTCCCGGGACTGGGGTACGATGAGCAGTTCTTC. Amino acid sequence: CAWVPGLGYDEQFF.

This sequence joins TRBV30 and TRBJ1-3; TRBD1 aligns across 7 bases. The V segment lost 3 bases and the J segment 3 bases; nucleotides outside the gene matches: 2. This CDR3 is 13 amino acids long. Germline V gene sequence: CDR1 GTSNPN, CDR2 SVGIG (reference sequence). The chain's CDR3 is CAWRTGNGNTIYF. The CDR3 DNA reads TGTGCCTGGAGGACAGGGAATGGAAACACCATATATTTT.

To note about this clone: One junction end disagrees with the germline gene, perhaps due to a read error. V and J are TRBV9 and TRBJ1-3, with D unresolved. The CDR3 totals 16 residues. Germline V gene sequence: CDR1 SGDLS, CDR2 YYNGEE. The CDR3 region is CTSSVGRAGSGNTIYF. The CDR3 DNA follows: TGTACCAGCAGCGTAGGGAGGGCAGGCTCTGGAAACACCATATATTTT.

The chain employs TRBV18 and TRBJ1-1; D is ambiguous. Trimming left V 2 bases short and J 1 base short, with 8 bases between. Germline V gives CDR1 KGHSH, CDR2 LQKENI. The CDR3 consists of 14 residues. The CDR3 nucleotides are TGTGCCAGCTCACCAGGGCTGGGGAACACTGAAGCTTTCTTT. Encoded protein: CASSPGLGNTEAFF.

The J gene is TRBJ1-1, the V gene TRBV4-1; TRBD1 matches at 11 bases. Unmatched junction bases numbered 13, after V lost 4 bases and J lost 6 bases. CDR1 is MGHRA, CDR2 YSYEKL, per germline. This CDR3 spans 17 amino acids. The CDR3 DNA is TGCGCCAGCAGCCTTCGGACAGGGGGCGAATTATTTCCTGAAGCTTTCTTT. It yields the protein CASSLRTGGELFPEAFF.

The chain recombines TRBV12-5 with TRBJ1-1; no firm D call. The CDR3 consists of 13 residues. The germline V gene encodes CDR1 LGHNT and CDR2 FRNRAP. Trimming pared 2 bases from V and 4 bases from J, leaving 8 bases between. CDR3 bases: TGTGCTAGTGGTTTGAATCCCGTCACTGAAGCTTTCTTT. Translated, it gives CASGLNPVTEAFF.

The J gene is TRBJ2-3, the V gene TRBV9; perhaps TRBD1 as D (6 bases). This CDR3 is built from 12 residues. With 4 bases removed from V and 6 bases from J, the gap between germline ends came to 9 bases. CDR1 SGDLS and CDR2 YYNGEE come from the germline V gene. For the CDR3, the DNA is TGTGCCAGCAGCTCGAGGGGGGATACGCAGTATTTT. Its protein product is CASSSRGDTQYF.

This clone was picked up one time. V usage is TRBV9 and J usage is TRBJ1-3; no clear D gene. The germline V and J ends were trimmed by 0 bases and 1 base, with 20 bases remaining between them. The CDR3 contains 19 residues. Germline V gene lookup returns CDR1 SGDLS and CDR2 YYNGEE. The CDR3 DNA reads TGTGCCAGCAGCGTAGGAGCGGTATTTCCCGAAGATTCTGGAAACACCATATATTTT. Translation gives CASSVGAVFPEDSGNTIYF.

The chain employs TRBV6-6 and TRBJ1-4, with D unclear. The CDR3 sequence is 14 residues long. Trimming took 2 bases from V and 2 from J, leaving 6 bases between them. Germline CDR1 MNHNY, CDR2 SVGAGI (reference sequence). The DNA of the CDR3 is TGTGCCAGCAGTTACGGCGGTACTAATGAAAAACTGTTTTTT. Protein sequence: CASSYGGTNEKLFF.

This chain uses TRBV5-1 with TRBJ1-1, with 8 positions matching TRBD1. V dropped 4 bases and J dropped 3; count of bases not matched to a gene: 5. CDR1 SGHRS and CDR2 YFSETQ come from the germline V gene. The CDR3 spans 14 residues. Here the CDR3 DNA reads TGCGCCAGCAGCCGCCAGGGGGCGTACACTGAAGCTTTCTTT. Protein product: CASSRQGAYTEAFF.

This chain connects TRBV11-2 to TRBJ1-1, with 8 bases identical to TRBD1. Per germline, CDR1 SGHAT and CDR2 FQNNGV. Germline trimming cut 5 bases from V and 11 bases from J; bases unmatched to any gene: 4. The CDR3 totals 11 residues. The CDR3 here is CASSLTGDAFF. CDR3 coding DNA: TGTGCCAGCAGCCTGACAGGGGATGCTTTCTTT.

The chain combines TRBV6-5 with TRBJ2-1; D gene unclear. V was pared by 8 bases and J by 1 base, with 6 bases between. CDR1 MNHEY and CDR2 SVGAGI come from the germline V gene. This CDR3 region has 12 residues. CDR3 sequence reads: CASGQSYNEQFF. The DNA for the CDR3 is TGTGCCAGCGGCCAATCCTACAATGAGCAGTTCTTC.